Below are 8 T cell receptor beta chains sequenced from a single sample in a study of graft-versus-host responses after intestinal transplantation. Their antigens are not known. Generated by immunoSEQ multiplex PCR, the TCRdb table keeps only in-frame clones and is missing some. The table has over 100,000 clones, 85% to 95% seen once. Sequences were derived from unstimulated CD8+ T cells sorted from spleen or lymph node cells, sampled before transplant. All receptors come from a human donor who was the organ donor for an intestinal transplant.

The DNA for the CDR3 is TGTGCCAGCAGCTTCGACAGGGGGGATGAGCAGTTCTTC. Amino acids: CASSFDRGDEQFF. This rearrangement joins TRBV7-6 to TRBJ2-1; 9 nucleotides match TRBD1. Germline CDR1 reads SGHVS; CDR2 reads FNYEAQ. The CDR3 has 13 amino acids. The junction had 2 bases not matched to a gene; V was cut back by 3 bases and J by 8 bases.

A single count supports this clone. The chain couples TRBV5-4 to TRBJ1-3; a weak D match, TRBD1 (6 bases). The V gene lost 4 bases and the J gene lost 0 bases, with 11 bases spanning the gap. Germline lookup yields CDR1 SGHNT and CDR2 YYREEE (reference sequence). The CDR3 has 15 residues. CDR3 DNA: TGTGCCAGCAGCGTAGACAGGCACTCTGGAAACACCATATATTTT. It encodes CASSVDRHSGNTIYF.

The chain couples TRBV6-1 to TRBJ1-1; D is undetermined. Per the germline V gene, CDR1 is MNHNS and CDR2 is SASEGT. V shed 1 base and J shed 0 bases, with 9 bases lying between them. The CDR3 spans 15 residues. DNA of the CDR3: TGTGCCAGCAGTGAAGTACCAGCCCTGAACACTGAAGCTTTCTTT. Translated: CASSEVPALNTEAFF.

The genes are TRBV6-1 and TRBJ2-7; TRBD2 matches at 9 bases. The V segment lost 3 bases and the J segment 0 bases; nucleotides outside the gene matches: 15. Germline assignment: CDR1 MNHNS and CDR2 SASEGT. This CDR3 is 19 amino acids long. The CDR3 loop reads CASSDETSGLRFRSYEQYF. The CDR3 region has the DNA TGTGCCAGCAGTGACGAGACTAGCGGCCTAAGATTTCGCTCCTACGAGCAGTACTTC.

This sequence joins TRBV9 and TRBJ2-1; TRBD2 is a possible D gene (5 bases). The V end was cut by 0 bases, the J end by 4 bases, with 11 bases between. Germline assignment: CDR1 SGDLS and CDR2 YYNGEE. The CDR3 spans 15 residues. The CDR3 sequence: CASSVEERLYNEQFF. CDR3 sequence (DNA): TGTGCCAGCAGCGTAGAGGAGCGGCTTTACAATGAGCAGTTCTTC.

This sequence joins TRBV2 and TRBJ1-3, with 8 bases aligning to TRBD1. V dropped 9 bases and J dropped 3; count of bases not matched to a gene: 13. From germline, CDR1 is SNHLY and CDR2 FYNNEI. The CDR3 has 16 residues. DNA for the CDR3: TGTGCCAGTCCAAACCCAGGGGGCGCGGATGGAAACACCATATATTTT. Its translation is CASPNPGGADGNTIYF.

The genes are TRBV23-1 and TRBJ2-7; no firm D call. TRBV23-1 has ORF status, its function being uncertain. Trimming cost V 2 bases and J 2 bases, with 16 bases left between them. The CDR3 runs to 16 residues. The CDR3 spells CASSQPSAVPPYEQYF. The CDR3 DNA follows: TGCGCCAGCAGTCAACCCTCCGCGGTACCCCCCTACGAGCAGTACTTC.

The chain employs TRBV7-2 and TRBJ1-2; weak D call: TRBD1 (6 bases). Germline V CDR1 and CDR2: SGHTA, FQGNSA. Trimming shortened V by 5 bases and J by 5 bases, and 24 bases separated the two germline ends. The CDR3 covers 17 residues. CDR3 sequence: CASSPSEVRGARYGYTF. CDR3 DNA sequence: TGTGCCAGCAGCCCTAGTGAGGTTCGGGGGGCGAGGTATGGCTACACCTTC.